What follows describes a single T cell receptor beta chain. These data originate in a study of shared clonotypes between healthy human individuals. Study details: The study used three CD4 naive, three CD4 memory, two CD8 naive and one CD8 memory plate per donor.

Using immunoSEQ multiplex PCR, the repertoire was profiled, and TCRdb retains in-frame clones only, with some absent. This sample carries about 2.3 million clones, less than 95% of them seen once, and the ten largest clones take about 0.41%. The CDR3 totals 16 residues. V trimming: 4 bases; J trimming: 2 bases; junction bases outside the gene matches: 7. Germline CDR1 and CDR2: SGDLS and YYNGEE. The sequence was obtained from a man between 18 and 29 years old in good health. Some clones in this sample may be carry-over from other donors' samples. The chain uses TRBV9 and TRBJ2-3; 10 bases fit TRBD1. Input material: naive CD4+ T cells from PBMCs. Sample subset: CD45RA+ positively selected. CDR3 in DNA: TGTGCCAGCAGCCCCTGGACAGGGGGTAACACAGATACGCAGTATTTT. It codes for CASSPWTGGNTDTQYF.